This TCR beta chain was documented in a study of cytomegalovirus exposure and HLA in healthy donors. Broader study findings: Evidence from a later analysis indicated that most CMV-associated TCR beta chains looked HLA-restricted. Reported performance of the classifier showed diagnosis of cytomegalovirus status with high specificity and sensitivity.

A note on this clone: Its specificity is unknown.

It was with 60 Vbeta and 13 Jbeta primers that the PCR ran. Produced via immunoSEQ multiplex PCR; TCRdb's table is partial and in-frame only. The sample consists of about 120,000 clones, over 60% of them appearing once. V lost 0 bases and J lost 4, with 13 bases in between. In germline, CDR1 is SGDLS, CDR2 YYNGEE. The CDR3 is made up of 15 amino acids. Sequenced sample: PBMCs. This clonotype was sampled from a woman between 40 and 50 years old in good health and CMV-seropositive. The gene calls are TRBV9 and TRBJ2-5; D might be TRBD1 (5 bases). As DNA, the CDR3 is TGTGCCAGCAGCGTAGGTGTCAGGGTTGGAGAGACCCAGTACTTC. Its protein product is CASSVGVRVGETQYF. Based on the CDR3 plus reference TRBV9 and TRBJ2-5, the full variable domain is DSGVTQTPKHLITATGQRVTLRCSPRSGDLSVYWYQQSLDQGLQFLIQYYNGEERAKGNILERFSAQQFPDLHSELNLSSLELGDSALYFCASSVGVRVGETQYFGPGTRLLVL.